The clone carrying this T cell receptor (beta chain) came up a few times. As yet, its antigen is unknown. Each of the donors had roughly 9.3 milliliters of peripheral blood drawn into EDTA-treated Vacutainer tubes. PCR was performed a second time for about 7 to 11 cycles using a sample-barcoded 5' primer and a J-beta primer mix. In TCRdb, the 5' RACE reads were re-called with MiXCR into one record per CDR3 protein. The table has under 1,000,000 distinct CDR3 sequences, about 34% seen once. This specimen belongs to a study of blood T cells in healthy people across ages. Study-level results: Changes in expanded clonotypes were possibly confounded, as the CMV status of donors was unknown. Investigators treated diversity estimates from one million T cells as underestimates. Because sorting was not performed, PBMCs prevented conclusive naive versus antigen-experienced comparison.

V was pared by 6 bases and J by 10 bases, with 16 bases between. The length of the CDR3 is 14 residues. The sequenced sample consisted of blood. The chain links TRBV12-3 or TRBV12-4 to TRBJ1-6; D unresolved. This sequence was found in a man in his late teens or twenties in good health. As DNA, the CDR3 is TGTGCCAGCAGGTTTTCCCCCAAGGAGTCACCCCTCCACTTT. It yields the protein CASRFSPKESPLHF.